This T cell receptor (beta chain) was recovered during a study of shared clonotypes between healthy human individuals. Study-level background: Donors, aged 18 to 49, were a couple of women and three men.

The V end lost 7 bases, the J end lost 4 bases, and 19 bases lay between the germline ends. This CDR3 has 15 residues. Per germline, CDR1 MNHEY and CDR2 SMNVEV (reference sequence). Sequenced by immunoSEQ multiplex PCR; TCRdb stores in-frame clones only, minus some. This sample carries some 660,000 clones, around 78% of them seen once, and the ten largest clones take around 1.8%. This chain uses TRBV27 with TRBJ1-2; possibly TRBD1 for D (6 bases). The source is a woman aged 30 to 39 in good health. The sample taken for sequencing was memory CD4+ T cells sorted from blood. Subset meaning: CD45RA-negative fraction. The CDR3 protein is CASTQSGARPYGYTF. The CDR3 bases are TGTGCCAGCACTCAGTCGGGGGCGAGACCCTATGGCTACACCTTC.